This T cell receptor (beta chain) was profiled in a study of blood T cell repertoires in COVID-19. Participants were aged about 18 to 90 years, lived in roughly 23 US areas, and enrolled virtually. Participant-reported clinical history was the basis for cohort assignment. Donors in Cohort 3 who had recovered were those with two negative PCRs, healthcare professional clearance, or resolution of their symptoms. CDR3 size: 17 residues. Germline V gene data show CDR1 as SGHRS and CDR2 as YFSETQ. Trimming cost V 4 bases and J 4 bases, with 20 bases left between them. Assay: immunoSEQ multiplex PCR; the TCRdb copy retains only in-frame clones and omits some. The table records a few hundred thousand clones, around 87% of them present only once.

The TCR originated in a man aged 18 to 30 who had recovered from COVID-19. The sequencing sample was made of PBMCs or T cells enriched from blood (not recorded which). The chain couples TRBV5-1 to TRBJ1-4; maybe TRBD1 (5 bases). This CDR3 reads CASSAGRNAAGNEKLFF. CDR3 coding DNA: TGCGCCAGCAGCGCGGGACGGAACGCGGCTGGTAATGAAAAACTGTTTTTT. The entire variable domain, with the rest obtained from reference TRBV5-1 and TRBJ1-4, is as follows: KAGVTQTPRYLIKTRGQQVTLSCSPISGHRSVSWYQQTPGQGLQFLFEYFSETQRNKGNFPGRFSGRQFSNSRSEMNVSTLELGDSALYLCASSAGRNAAGNEKLFFGSGTQLSVL.